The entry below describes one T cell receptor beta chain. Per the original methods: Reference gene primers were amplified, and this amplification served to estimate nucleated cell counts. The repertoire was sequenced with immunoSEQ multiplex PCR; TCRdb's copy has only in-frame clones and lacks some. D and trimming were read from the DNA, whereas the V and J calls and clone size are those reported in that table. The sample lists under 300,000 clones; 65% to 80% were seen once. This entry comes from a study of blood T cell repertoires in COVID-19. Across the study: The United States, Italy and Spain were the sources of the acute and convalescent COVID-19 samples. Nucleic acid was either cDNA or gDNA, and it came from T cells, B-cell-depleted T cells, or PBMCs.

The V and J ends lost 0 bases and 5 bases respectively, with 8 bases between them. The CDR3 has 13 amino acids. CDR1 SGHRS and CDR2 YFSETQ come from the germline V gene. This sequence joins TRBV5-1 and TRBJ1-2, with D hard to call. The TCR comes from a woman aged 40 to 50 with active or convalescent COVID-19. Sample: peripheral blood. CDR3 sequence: CASSLETVYGYTF. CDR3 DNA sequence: TGCGCCAGCAGCTTGGAAACGGTGTATGGCTACACCTTC. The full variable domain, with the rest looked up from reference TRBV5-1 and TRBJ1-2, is KAGVTQTPRYLIKTRGQQVTLSCSPISGHRSVSWYQQTPGQGLQFLFEYFSETQRNKGNFPGRFSGRQFSNSRSEMNVSTLELGDSALYLCASSLETVYGYTFGSGTRLTVV.